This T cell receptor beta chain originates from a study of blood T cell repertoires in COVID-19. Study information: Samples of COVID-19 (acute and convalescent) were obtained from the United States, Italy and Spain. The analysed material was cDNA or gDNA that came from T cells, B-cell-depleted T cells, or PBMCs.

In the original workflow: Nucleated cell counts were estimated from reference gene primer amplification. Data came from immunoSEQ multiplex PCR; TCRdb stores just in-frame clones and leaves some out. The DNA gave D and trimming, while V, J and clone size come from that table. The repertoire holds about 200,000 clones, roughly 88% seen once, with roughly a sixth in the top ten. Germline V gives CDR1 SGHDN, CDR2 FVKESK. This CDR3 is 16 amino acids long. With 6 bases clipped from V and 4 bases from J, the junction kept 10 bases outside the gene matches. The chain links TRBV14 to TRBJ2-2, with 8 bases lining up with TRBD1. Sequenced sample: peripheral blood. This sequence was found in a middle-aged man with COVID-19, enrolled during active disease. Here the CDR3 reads CASSPDGTGRTGELFF. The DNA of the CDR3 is TGTGCCAGCAGTCCTGATGGGACAGGCCGCACCGGGGAGCTGTTTTTT. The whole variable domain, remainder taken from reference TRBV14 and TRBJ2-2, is EAGVTQFPSHSVIEKGQTVTLRCDPISGHDNLYWYRRVMGKEIKFLLHFVKESKQDESGMPNNRFLAERTGGTYSTLKVQPAELEDSGVYFCASSPDGTGRTGELFFGEGSRLTVL.